These 29 T cell receptor beta chains were all obtained from the same sample, sequenced in a study of blood T cell repertoires in COVID-19. Data came from immunoSEQ multiplex PCR; TCRdb stores just in-frame clones and leaves some out. Of about 180,000 clones in the sample, around 88% were seen once. Sequencing input: PBMCs or T cells enriched from blood (not recorded which). Every receptor here comes from a woman aged 30 to 39 who had recovered from COVID-19.

The CDR3 DNA reads as TGTGCCAGCAGTCCCGGGACAGGGGAAAAACTGTTTTTT. Its translation is CASSPGTGEKLFF. The chain links TRBV12-3 or TRBV12-4 to TRBJ1-4; the match to TRBD1 covers 9 bases. V dropped 5 bases and J dropped 8; count of bases not matched to a gene: 3. The CDR3 length is 13 residues.

The sample holds a few counts of this clone. V and J are TRBV29-1 and TRBJ1-2, with 8 bases fitting TRBD1. CDR1 SQVTM and CDR2 ANQGSEA come from the germline V gene. This CDR3 region has 18 residues. V was clipped by 3 bases and J by 8 bases; unmatched bases: 23. The CDR3 is CSVDSSIGQGREVEGYTF. The CDR3 coding sequence is TGCAGCGTTGATTCTTCGATTGGACAGGGAAGGGAGGTCGAAGGCTACACCTTC.

The count of this clone is one. The rearrangement joins TRBV18 to TRBJ1-6; 9 bases are shared with TRBD1. The CDR3 has 15 residues. J gave up 7 bases and V 3 bases, and 4 bases lay outside the gene matches. CDR1 and CDR2 from the germline V gene are KGHSH and LQKENI. The CDR3 DNA reads TGTGCCAGCTCACCCGACAGGGGGTTCAATTCACCCCTCCACTTT. It specifies CASSPDRGFNSPLHF.

This clone was picked up one time. V gene TRBV28 combines with J gene TRBJ1-1; 9 positions agree with TRBD1. The CDR3 has 15 residues. Germline CDR1 and CDR2: MDHEN and SYDVKM. J gave up 4 bases and V 6 bases, and 9 bases lay outside the gene matches. CDR3 protein: CASRPLGTGSTEAFF. CDR3 DNA sequence: TGTGCCAGCAGACCCCTAGGGACAGGGAGCACTGAAGCTTTCTTT. The full variable domain, rest sourced from reference TRBV28 and TRBJ1-1, is DVKVTQSSRYLVKRTGEKVFLECVQDMDHENMFWYRQDPGLGLRLIYFSYDVKMKEKGDIPEGYSVSREKKERFSLILESASTNQTSMYLCASRPLGTGSTEAFFGQGTRLTVV.

This sequence joins TRBV24-1 and TRBJ2-7, with D possibly matching TRBD2 (6 bases). This CDR3 contains 11 residues. CDR1 is KGHDR and CDR2 is SFDVKD in the germline V gene. V was clipped by 3 bases and J by 10 bases, with 9 bases between them. The CDR3 spells CATSDGGNQYF. CDR3 coding DNA: TGTGCCACCAGTGATGGGGGGAATCAGTACTTC.

The rearrangement links TRBV24-1 to TRBJ2-7; 7 bases map to TRBD2. The CDR3 covers 16 residues. V dropped 2 bases and J dropped 4; count of bases not matched to a gene: 10. Germline CDR1 and CDR2: KGHDR and SFDVKD. DNA for the CDR3: TGTGCCACCAGTGATTCCGGTGTTGCGGGAGTATACGAGCAGTACTTC. The encoded protein is CATSDSGVAGVYEQYF.

The chain uses TRBV11-2 and TRBJ2-1; 7 nucleotides line up with TRBD2. V was pared by 2 bases and J by 2 bases, with 3 bases of the junction left unmatched. The CDR3 runs 15 residues. Per the germline V gene, CDR1 is SGHAT and CDR2 is FQNNGV. In DNA form, the CDR3 reads TGTGCCAGCAGCTTACGGGGGGATCCCTACAATGAGCAGTTCTTC. Protein: CASSLRGDPYNEQFF.

V is TRBV4-1 and J is TRBJ1-5, with a tentative D call TRBD1 (6 bases). The CDR3 contains 18 residues. Trimming took 0 bases from V and 3 from J, leaving 18 bases between them. Germline values: CDR1 MGHRA, CDR2 YSYEKL. The CDR3 spells CASSQDRDTTVTNQPQHF. Here the CDR3 DNA reads TGCGCCAGCAGCCAAGATAGGGACACAACCGTTACCAATCAGCCCCAGCATTTT.

The chain is built from TRBV5-1 and TRBJ2-1; D is undetermined. Germline CDR1 reads SGHRS; CDR2 reads YFSETQ. CDR3 length: 13 amino acids. V gave up 0 bases and J gave up 7 bases, with 8 bases separating them. The CDR3 nucleotides read TGCGCCAGCAGCTTGGGAGAGGCTAATGAGCAGTTCTTC. Residues: CASSLGEANEQFF.

The sample holds one count of this clone. CDR3 nucleotides: TGCAGCGTTGAACGGCAGGGTACCTACGAGCAGTACTTC. It yields the protein CSVERQGTYEQYF. The chain joins TRBV29-1 to TRBJ2-7; D might be TRBD1 (5 bases). The CDR3 length is 13 residues. V lost 2 bases and J 2 bases, leaving 10 bases between the germline ends. Looked up from germline, CDR1 is SQVTM and CDR2 is ANQGSEA.

The chain is built from TRBV5-1 and TRBJ1-6, with D tentatively TRBD1 (6 bases). The CDR3 sequence is 14 residues long. V was clipped by 1 base and J by 5 bases, with 7 bases between them. The V gene's germline CDR1 is SGHRS and CDR2 YFSETQ. The CDR3 DNA is TGCGCCAGCAGCTTGCCAGGGGATAATTCACCCCTCCACTTT. Translated: CASSLPGDNSPLHF.

This sequence joins TRBV5-1 and TRBJ2-3; 13 bases line up with TRBD2. V lost 4 bases to trimming and J lost 2 bases; unmatched junction nucleotides: 10. The CDR3 is made up of 18 amino acids. Germline values: CDR1 SGHRS, CDR2 YFSETQ. CDR3: CASSRDQTSGRVTDTQYF. Here the CDR3 DNA reads TGCGCCAGCAGCAGGGACCAAACTAGCGGGAGGGTCACAGATACGCAGTATTTT.

The chain has TRBV25-1 and TRBJ1-4; tentative D call: TRBD1 (5 bases). The CDR3 has 13 residues. V gave up 7 bases and J gave up 8 bases, with 14 bases separating them. In germline, CDR1 is MGHDK, CDR2 SYGVNS. This CDR3 reads CASTPGGGEKLFF. The CDR3 DNA is TGTGCCAGCACTCCGGGGGGTGGAGAAAAACTGTTTTTT.

V usage is TRBV2 and J usage is TRBJ1-5; D call uncertain. V was trimmed by 3 bases and J by 4 bases, leaving 7 bases between them. Germline V gene sequence: CDR1 SNHLY, CDR2 FYNNEI. The CDR3 sequence is 13 residues long. This chain's CDR3 is CASSDNVNQPQHF. DNA for the CDR3: TGTGCCAGCAGTGACAATGTTAATCAGCCCCAGCATTTT.

This chain links TRBV27 with TRBJ1-1, with a weak D call TRBD1 (5 bases). The CDR3 spans 14 residues. V lost 5 bases and J lost 4, with 14 bases in between. Germline V gene lookup returns CDR1 MNHEY and CDR2 SMNVEV (reference sequence). The CDR3 DNA follows: TGTGCCAGCAGTCCGACAGCTATTTTCACTGAAGCTTTCTTT. Translation: CASSPTAIFTEAFF.

The V gene is TRBV7-9, the J gene TRBJ1-6; TRBD1 aligns across 8 bases. In germline, CDR1 is SEHNR, CDR2 FQNEAQ (reference sequence). After removal of 10 bases from V and 9 bases from J, the junction contained 11 bases not matched to a gene. This CDR3 has 14 residues. This CDR3 is CATQIGQGFSPLHF. The CDR3 bases are TGTGCCACCCAGATCGGACAGGGTTTTTCACCCCTCCACTTT.

V and J are TRBV19 and TRBJ1-1; tentative D call: TRBD1 (5 bases). The V end was cut by 5 bases, the J end by 5 bases, with 12 bases between. The length of the CDR3 is 13 residues. Germline V gene lookup returns CDR1 LNHDA and CDR2 SQIVND (reference sequence). In nucleotides, the CDR3 is TGTGCCAGTAGTTCAAATGGGGCGACTGAAGCTTTCTTT. Translating it yields CASSSNGATEAFF.

This chain uses TRBV5-6 with TRBJ2-5; D is undetermined. Germline CDR1 SGHDT, CDR2 YYEEEE. CDR3 size: 13 residues. V was cut by 2 bases and J by 4 bases, with 9 bases left in between. CDR3 in DNA: TGTGCCAGCAGCTTAATCCCCGGAGAGACCCAGTACTTC. Residues: CASSLIPGETQYF.

The chain couples TRBV27 to TRBJ2-1; 15 nucleotides match TRBD2. The CDR3 covers 20 residues. J gave up 5 bases and V 6 bases, and 17 bases lay outside the gene matches. The germline gives CDR1 MNHEY, CDR2 SMNVEV (reference sequence). Written as DNA, the CDR3 is TGTGCCAGCAGAGCACTTATATGGACTAGCGGGAGGGACGGAAACAATGAGCAGTTCTTC. Its translation is CASRALIWTSGRDGNNEQFF.

This clone came up a few times. V and J are TRBV29-1 and TRBJ2-2; 11 bases agree with TRBD2. The CDR3 has 14 residues. The J segment lost 5 bases and the V segment lost 6 bases, leaving 5 bases of the junction unmatched. Per the germline V gene, CDR1 is SQVTM and CDR2 is ANQGSEA. The CDR3 spells CSVIRTSGTGELFF. In DNA form, the CDR3 reads TGCAGCGTAATAAGGACTAGCGGGACCGGGGAGCTGTTTTTT.

J is TRBJ1-6 and V is TRBV4-1, with D possibly matching TRBD1 (5 bases). Germline V gene sequence: CDR1 MGHRA, CDR2 YSYEKL. The V and J ends lost 7 bases and 6 bases respectively, with 16 bases between them. The CDR3 loop spans 15 amino acids. CDR3 protein: CASTDGGSLNSPLHF. CDR3 coding DNA: TGCGCCAGCACCGACGGGGGGTCGCTTAATTCACCCCTCCACTTT.

This clone was seen just once. The chain couples TRBV11-2 to TRBJ1-2; D possibly corresponds to TRBD1 (5 bases). Germline V gene lookup returns CDR1 SGHAT and CDR2 FQNNGV. This CDR3 is 16 amino acids long. V lost 0 bases, J lost 1 base, and 12 bases lay in between. This CDR3 reads CASSLEGAGHNYGYTF. In DNA, the CDR3 is TGTGCCAGCAGCTTAGAAGGGGCAGGCCATAACTATGGCTACACCTTC.

The sample holds one count of this clone. This chain links TRBV11-1 with TRBJ2-3; possible D gene TRBD2, 6 bases. The CDR3 length is 16 residues. Germline CDR1 SGHAT, CDR2 FQDESV (reference sequence). V shed 4 bases and J shed 6 bases, with 20 bases lying between them. The CDR3, as DNA: TGTGCCAGCAGCTACCCCGCGGCTAGCGCCGGGGATACGCAGTATTTT. Amino acid sequence: CASSYPAASAGDTQYF.

This clone was found once. This chain connects TRBV6-5 to TRBJ2-3; TRBD2 aligns across 12 bases. Trimming cost V 11 bases and J 6 bases; bases outside gene matches: 9. The CDR3 runs 14 residues. Germline-derived CDR1 and CDR2 are MNHEY and SVGAGI. CDR3 amino acids: CASRTSGARDTQYF. CDR3 sequence (DNA): TGTGCCTCCAGGACTAGCGGGGCCCGGGATACGCAGTATTTT.

The table lists this clone with a few counts. The chain links TRBV29-1 to TRBJ2-3, with D perhaps matching TRBD1 (5 bases). The V gene lost 7 bases and the J gene lost 0 bases, with 20 bases spanning the gap. The CDR3 has 16 residues. CDR1 and CDR2 from the germline V gene are SQVTM and ANQGSEA. DNA of the CDR3: TGCAGCGCCCGGACGACAGCCCAGAAGAGCACAGATACGCAGTATTTT. Translated: CSARTTAQKSTDTQYF.

J is TRBJ2-3 and V is TRBV2; TRBD1 is a possible D gene (6 bases). Trimming cost V 3 bases and J 1 base, with 17 bases left between them. CDR1 is SNHLY, CDR2 FYNNEI, per germline. The CDR3 extends over 17 amino acids. The CDR3 DNA follows: TGTGCCAGCAGTGATTGGGGGCAGGGCGGAGGCACAGATACGCAGTATTTT. Residues: CASSDWGQGGGTDTQYF.

This clone was observed a handful of times. This sequence joins TRBV19 and TRBJ1-4, with 7 bases fitting TRBD1. Germline values: CDR1 LNHDA, CDR2 SQIVND (reference sequence). The CDR3 extends over 14 amino acids. The V segment lost 9 bases and the J segment 6 bases; nucleotides outside the gene matches: 10. The CDR3 here is CARKQGREDEKLFF. DNA of the CDR3: TGTGCCAGAAAACAGGGGAGAGAGGATGAAAAACTGTTTTTT. Full variable domain (outside the CDR3, taken from reference TRBV19 and TRBJ1-4): DGGITQSPKYLFRKEGQNVTLSCEQNLNHDAMYWYRQDPGQGLRLIYYSQIVNDFQKGDIAEGYSVSREKKESFPLTVTSAQKNPTAFYLCARKQGREDEKLFFGSGTQLSVL.

CDR3 sequence reads: CASPVVSNQPQHF. CDR3 nucleotide sequence: TGCGCCAGTCCGGTGGTTAGCAATCAGCCCCAGCATTTT. The rearrangement uses TRBV5-1 and TRBJ1-5; D remains unclear. V lost 8 bases to trimming and J lost 0 bases, with 9 bases between them. The CDR3 consists of 13 residues. Germline CDR1 is SGHRS and CDR2 is YFSETQ.

The chain uses TRBV28 and TRBJ1-4; TRBD1 aligns across 7 bases. V lost 6 bases and J lost 3; bases outside the gene matches: 4. The CDR3 extends over 14 amino acids. The V gene's germline CDR1 is MDHEN and CDR2 SYDVKM. CDR3 protein: CASRKDRPNEKLFF. CDR3 coding DNA: TGTGCCAGCAGAAAGGACAGGCCTAATGAAAAACTGTTTTTT.